The clone carrying this T cell receptor (beta chain) was observed once. Its antigen is unidentified. This table comes from immunoSEQ multiplex PCR, and its TCRdb copy is limited to in-frame clones, with some not included. This table has 110,000 or so clones, around 90% appearing once. This specimen comes from a study of T cell responses to AZD1222 COVID-19 vaccine. Whole-study results and caveats: Repertoire collection took place solely once the T cell response had peaked. Spike regions recognized by vaccine-associated CD4 TCRs spanned the protein, led by 160-218 and 743-854. Nearly half of spike-specific TCRs reportedly target unmutated variant regions.

CDR1 MDHEN and CDR2 SYDVKM come from the germline V gene. The V end was cut by 4 bases, the J end by 7 bases, with 10 bases between. The CDR3 runs 12 residues. The receptor's source is an adult who received the AZD1222 COVID-19 vaccine. The sample in question was peripheral blood, obtained 28 days after the second AZD1222 dose. V is TRBV28 and J is TRBJ1-2, with D perhaps TRBD1 (5 bases). The CDR3 loop is CASSSLGGGYTF. The CDR3 DNA sequence: TGTGCCAGCAGTTCCCTCGGGGGTGGCTACACCTTC.